A single sample gave rise to the 16 T cell receptor beta chains below, sequenced in a study of blood T cell repertoires in COVID-19. Measured with immunoSEQ multiplex PCR; TCRdb has only the in-frame clones, and not every one. The data show over 75,000 clones, about four fifths seen once. Sequenced: peripheral blood. These receptors were obtained from an elderly woman with acute or convalescent COVID-19.

This clone appeared a single time. This chain uses TRBV4-1 with TRBJ1-5, with a tentative D call TRBD1 (5 bases). The CDR3 contains 15 residues. Germline CDR1 and CDR2: MGHRA and YSYEKL. With 1 base removed from V and 3 bases from J, the gap between germline ends came to 10 bases. The chain's CDR3 is CASSQGAGINQPQHF. CDR3 in DNA: TGCGCCAGCAGCCAAGGGGCAGGGATCAATCAGCCCCAGCATTTT.

This clone was picked up one time. The chain combines TRBV23-1 with TRBJ2-1, with D possibly being TRBD1 (6 bases). TRBV23-1 is flagged as an ORF with uncertain function. The CDR3 loop spans 14 amino acids. V was cut by 2 bases and J by 10 bases, with 15 bases left in between. This chain's CDR3 is CASSQVGFRGEQFF. CDR3 DNA: TGCGCCAGCAGTCAAGTGGGTTTTAGGGGGGAGCAGTTCTTC.

The CDR3 here is CASSFRTTEAFF. In DNA form, the CDR3 reads TGTGCCAGCAGTTTCAGAACCACTGAAGCTTTCTTT. The chain recombines TRBV12-3 or TRBV12-4 with TRBJ1-1; D unclear. This CDR3 contains 12 residues. Trimming left V 3 bases short and J 4 bases short, with 6 bases between.

The rearrangement joins TRBV6-5 to TRBJ1-2, with D unclear. CDR1 is MNHEY and CDR2 is SVGAGI in the germline V gene. The CDR3 is 14 residues long. Trimming took 6 bases from V and 4 from J, leaving 15 bases between them. The CDR3 here is CASRKGDLRYGYTF. The DNA of the CDR3 is TGTGCCAGCAGGAAGGGAGATCTTCGCTATGGCTACACCTTC.

The chain recombines TRBV6-1 with TRBJ2-3, with TRBD2 matching 13 bases. The CDR3 sequence is 17 residues long. CDR1 and CDR2 from the germline V gene are MNHNS and SASEGT. The J segment lost 2 bases and the V segment lost 4 bases, leaving 6 bases of the junction unmatched. The CDR3 DNA sequence: TGTGCCAGCAGTGGAAGACTAGCGGGGGGCATCACAGATACGCAGTATTTT. It codes for CASSGRLAGGITDTQYF.

The rearrangement links TRBV19 to TRBJ1-1; no clear D gene. With 7 bases removed from V and 0 bases from J, the gap between germline ends came to 9 bases. CDR3 length equals 13 residues. Germline V gene sequence: CDR1 LNHDA, CDR2 SQIVND (reference sequence). CDR3 nucleotide sequence: TGTGCCAGTACGGGGAACATGAACACTGAAGCTTTCTTT. Its protein is CASTGNMNTEAFF.

In its sample, this clone was seen a few times. The genes are TRBV4-1 and TRBJ1-2; TRBD1 aligns across 9 bases. J lost 7 bases, V lost 4 bases, and 10 bases had no gene match. CDR1 is MGHRA and CDR2 is YSYEKL in the germline V gene. The CDR3 extends over 15 amino acids. The CDR3 region is CASSPTGGTGFGYTF. The CDR3 DNA reads TGCGCCAGCAGCCCAACCGGAGGGACAGGGTTTGGCTACACCTTC.

This chain connects TRBV11-3 to TRBJ2-3; 7 bases map to TRBD2. The germline gives CDR1 SGHNT, CDR2 YENEEA. J was trimmed by 3 bases and V by 3 bases; bases with no gene match: 3. The CDR3 is made up of 14 amino acids. The CDR3 sequence is CASSFRGRTDTQYF. Written as DNA, the CDR3 is TGTGCCAGCAGCTTCCGCGGGAGAACAGATACGCAGTATTTT.

CDR3 protein: CASSPGQGGYNEQFF. CDR3 sequence (DNA): TGTGCCAGCAGCCCTGGACAGGGAGGGTACAATGAGCAGTTCTTC. The V gene is TRBV7-7, the J gene TRBJ2-1; possible D gene TRBD1, 8 bases. V dropped 5 bases and J dropped 4 bases, with 15 bases sitting between them. CDR3 length equals 15 residues. CDR1 and CDR2 from the germline V gene are SSHAT and FNYEAQ (reference sequence).

This chain links TRBV15 with TRBJ2-1; 7 bases agree with TRBD2. V trimming: 0 bases; J trimming: 0 bases; junction bases outside the gene matches: 5. The length of the CDR3 is 17 residues. Germline V gene sequence: CDR1 LNHNV, CDR2 YYDKDF (reference sequence). The CDR3, as DNA: TGTGCCACCAGCAGAGATTTCGGCGGGAGCTCCTACAATGAGCAGTTCTTC. It translates to CATSRDFGGSSYNEQFF.

In its sample, this clone was seen a few times. The V call is TRBV5-6, the J call TRBJ2-7, with 11 bases aligning to TRBD2. The length of the CDR3 is 17 residues. The germline V gene encodes CDR1 SGHDT and CDR2 YYEEEE. V lost 4 bases, J lost 6 bases, and 15 bases stayed unmatched. DNA for the CDR3: TGTGCCAGCAGCGCCAGCCCACTAGCGGGAGCTGGGCCCGAGCAGTACTTC. Residues: CASSASPLAGAGPEQYF.

J is TRBJ2-2 and V is TRBV3-1 (or the pseudogene TRBV3-2); 10 bases fit TRBD2. This CDR3 comprises 18 residues. The J segment lost 6 bases and the V segment lost 4 bases, leaving 14 bases of the junction unmatched. Looked up from germline, CDR1 is LGHDT and CDR2 is YNNKEL (reference sequence). In nucleotides, the CDR3 is TGTGCCAGCAGCCCGGGGGGGCTTCTAGCGGGGGTATCCGGGGAGCTGTTTTTT. Translating gives CASSPGGLLAGVSGELFF.

This chain uses TRBV2 with TRBJ2-3; tentative D call: TRBD1 (6 bases). The CDR3 is made up of 14 amino acids. Germline V gene lookup returns CDR1 SNHLY and CDR2 FYNNEI. Trimming took off 6 bases at V and 0 bases at J, with 10 bases between the two ends. CDR3 protein: CASRPDRSTDTQYF. In DNA, the CDR3 is TGTGCCAGCAGGCCAGACAGGAGCACAGATACGCAGTATTTT.

The chain uses TRBV5-1 and TRBJ2-3; D is uncertain. The CDR3 runs 12 residues. Germline V gene lookup returns CDR1 SGHRS and CDR2 YFSETQ. Trimming took 2 bases from V and 4 from J, leaving 5 bases between them. The CDR3 protein is CASSFYADTQYF. CDR3 bases: TGCGCCAGCAGCTTTTATGCAGATACGCAGTATTTT.

The CDR3: CATSRPGGGETQYF. The CDR3 DNA reads TGTGCCACCAGTCGTCCAGGGGGCGGGGAGACCCAGTACTTC. The chain links TRBV24-1 to TRBJ2-5; 8 bases are a match to TRBD1. The CDR3 has 14 amino acids. V shed 6 bases and J 5 bases; nucleotides not matched to a gene: 7. In germline, CDR1 is KGHDR, CDR2 SFDVKD.

The J gene is TRBJ2-6, the V gene TRBV5-1, with 7 positions matching TRBD2. After removal of 7 bases from V and 0 bases from J, the junction contained 16 bases not matched to a gene. The CDR3 covers 19 residues. Germline V gene data show CDR1 as SGHRS and CDR2 as YFSETQ. The CDR3 sequence: CASRGVDRDGRSGANVLTF. The DNA for the CDR3 is TGCGCCAGCCGGGGGGTCGACCGGGACGGACGCTCTGGGGCCAACGTCCTGACTTTC.